The next 7 T cell receptor beta chains were all read from a single sample in a study of shared clonotypes between healthy human individuals. The naive CD8 fraction comprised CD45RO-negative cells positively selected for CCR7 and excluded terminally differentiated effector memory CD45RA+ cells. The data were produced by immunoSEQ multiplex PCR, yet TCRdb's version contains in-frame clones alone and is incomplete. This sample has around 2,100,000 clones, with 85% to 95% found just once. The sample was naive CD8+ T cells sorted from blood. These TCRs come from a man between 18 and 35 years old in good health.

The rearrangement uses TRBV6-6 and TRBJ2-2, with no clear D. V was pared by 6 bases and J by 7 bases, with 15 bases between. This CDR3 contains 14 residues. Germline V gene lookup returns CDR1 MNHNY and CDR2 SVGAGI (reference sequence). The CDR3 nucleotides read TGTGCCAGCAGCGAGACTTCCATTGGCGGGGAGCTGTTTTTT. This sequence encodes CASSETSIGGELFF.

This clone was counted between two and nine times. Distinct nucleotide sequences in the sample also encode this CDR3. The chain links TRBV9 to TRBJ1-2; unclear D gene. Trimming left V 3 bases short and J 0 bases short, with 6 bases between. This CDR3 is built from 13 residues. CDR1 and CDR2 (germline): SGDLS, YYNGEE. The CDR3 protein is CASSAGTNYGYTF. CDR3 in DNA: TGTGCCAGCAGCGCCGGGACTAACTATGGCTACACCTTC.

This clone was seen once. Germline is not matched at one junction end, which may reflect a read error. V usage is TRBV7-9 and J usage is TRBJ2-7, with D tentatively TRBD1 (6 bases). CDR3 size: 12 residues. From germline, CDR1 is SEHNR and CDR2 FQNEAQ (reference sequence). CDR3 DNA sequence: TGTGCCAGCAGCTTAGCTGGAGACAGGCGGAACTTC. This encodes CASSLAGDRRNF.

The J gene is TRBJ2-2, the V gene TRBV6-1; weak D call: TRBD1 (5 bases). The CDR3 is 15 residues long. Germline loops: CDR1 MNHNS, CDR2 SASEGT. Between the trimmed V and J ends, which lost 3 bases and 4 bases, there was a span of 12 bases. CDR3 region: CASSDPGSGTGELFF. CDR3 bases: TGTGCCAGCAGTGACCCAGGGTCGGGCACCGGGGAGCTGTTTTTT.

This clone was counted a single time. The chain couples TRBV12-5 to TRBJ2-2; TRBD1 might be the D (5 bases). The CDR3 runs 15 residues. From germline, CDR1 is LGHNT and CDR2 FRNRAP. Trimming pared 10 bases from V and 6 bases from J, leaving 21 bases between. This chain's CDR3 is CATLQGDRSAGELFF. The CDR3 nucleotides read TGTGCTACCCTCCAAGGGGATCGATCAGCCGGGGAGCTGTTTTTT.

The chain links TRBV5-1 to TRBJ2-3; 8 positions agree with TRBD2. The CDR3 is 15 residues long. V was pared by 2 bases and J by 4 bases, with 6 bases of the junction left unmatched. The germline V gene has CDR1 SGHRS and CDR2 YFSETQ. As DNA, the CDR3 is TGCGCCAGCAGCTTTTCAGCGGGGGTTGCAGATACGCAGTATTTT. Translated: CASSFSAGVADTQYF. Looking up the rest from reference TRBV5-1 and TRBJ2-3 gives the full variable domain: KAGVTQTPRYLIKTRGQQVTLSCSPISGHRSVSWYQQTPGQGLQFLFEYFSETQRNKGNFPGRFSGRQFSNSRSEMNVSTLELGDSALYLCASSFSAGVADTQYFGPGTRLTVL.

The V call is TRBV27, the J call TRBJ2-5, with 13 bases that match TRBD2. The CDR3 totals 16 residues. Germline CDR1 MNHEY, CDR2 SMNVEV (reference sequence). Trimming cost V 3 bases and J 2 bases; bases outside gene matches: 3. The CDR3 protein is CASSFSLAGGQETQYF. The CDR3 nucleotides are TGTGCCAGCAGTTTCTCACTAGCGGGGGGGCAAGAGACCCAGTACTTC.